This T cell receptor (beta chain) was recorded in a study of T cell responses to AZD1222 COVID-19 vaccine (dated by TCRdb to about 2021). In terms of the full investigation: Because spike-specific TCR depth and breadth did not differ between the two schedules, AZD1222 recipients who got a second dose at roughly 4 weeks were pooled with those who got a second dose at roughly 12 weeks. Trial participants were enrolled by age into subgroups of 18-55, 56-69 and 70-plus years, and roughly 150, 30 and 60 TCR-sequenced participants, respectively, were included in these subgroups. TCR sequencing was performed for roughly 240 trial participants, of whom 207 were given two doses of AZD1222 and roughly 25 were given two doses of MenACWY control vaccine.

The trim is 4 bases for V and 5 bases for J, with a gap of 11 bases between the germline ends. The germline V gene (reference sequence) yields WNHNN for CDR1 and SYGVQD for CDR2. Counted from cysteine to phenylalanine, this CDR3 has 13 amino acids. Left in the record is the CDR3 DNA by itself, 39 bases read in frame from the first base. The CDR3 regions of human TCRbeta chains were analyzed by immunosequencing. Regarding the original processing steps: TCRs in the repertoires were matched against a reference library of SARS-CoV-2-specific TCRs that had been generated with the MIRA antigen-specificity platform. Breadth meant the fraction of unique TCRs that were SARS-CoV-2-associated, whereas depth meant the fraction of total T cells that were SARS-CoV-2-associated. Using the MIRA data, every spike-specific TCR was mapped to the spike region that the TCR reacted to and assigned to either a CD4 or a CD8 class. Log10-transformed breadth and depth values were compared by one-way ANOVA with Sidak's multiple comparisons tests. The source is immuneACCESS, and TCRdb retained only in-frame sequences with V and J called. Part of the clones is not carried over; for the studies checked, unresolved V genes explain less than half of this, and the remainder is unexplained. V and J calls and clone size are given by that table; D and trimming were obtained from the DNA. Present in this sample are some 150,000 clones, around nine tenths of which were seen just once. Together, the top ten hold about 5% of the sample.

What the time point label conveys for this sample: baseline before first vaccination. Vaccinee samples were obtained from the UK trials COV001 and COV002, which included a single-blind randomized controlled phase 2/3 trial of AZD1222 (ChAdOx1 nCoV-19) in healthy adults. Trial participant PBMC samples were collected at day 0 and day 28 after the second dose for TCRbeta chain sequencing. Regarding this clone: Its antigen is not yet known. No much larger clone is present one base from it, and per-base qualities are unavailable.

Beyond this particular receptor, the publication reports: The vaccine-associated CD4 TCRs covered the entire spike protein, and the dominant responses fell in regions 160-218 and 743-854. Most participants were white British and females outnumbered males, and the authors suggested that clonal diversity may have been underestimated. In the small 56-69-year group, the increase in depth fell short of significance, most likely because of low power. Because no samples from the day 14 peak response were available, repertoires could be characterized only after the peak T cell response. Reportedly, close to half of the unique spike-specific TCRs recognized epitopes lying outside the regions that are mutated in the B.1.351 and B.1.1.7 variants. A significant rise in spike-specific TCR breadth and depth was observed after two AZD1222 doses relative to day 0 and relative to MenACWY recipients. Only five or six AZD1222 recipients were SARS-CoV-2 seropositive at baseline, limiting conclusions about previously exposed vaccinees.

The V gene is TRBV10-1 and the J gene is TRBJ1-1; TRBD1 could be the D gene, as 5 bases match. The origin of this receptor is an adult in good health. Sample: peripheral blood, taken on day 0 of AZD1222 vaccination. At the DNA level, the sequence is TGCGCCAGCAGTGTGGGGGGGAGTACTGAAGCTTTCTTT. The encoded protein is CASSVGGSTEAFF.